These 2 T cell receptor beta chains came from one sample sequenced in a study of blood T cells in healthy people across ages. A J-beta primer mix and a sample-barcoded 5' primer were used in a second PCR of about 7 to 12 cycles. TCRdb redid the calling of the 5' RACE reads with MiXCR, one entry per CDR3 protein. The data show hundreds of thousands of distinct CDR3 sequences, with about a third seen just once and 15% held by the top ten. Sample: blood. These receptors all come from a woman older than 75 in good health.

Of note for this clonotype: Its ends do not fully match the called genes, so a read error is possible. The genes are TRBV3-1 and TRBJ2-5; D may be TRBD2 (6 bases). Germline loops: CDR1 LGHDT, CDR2 YNNKEL (reference sequence). The CDR3 covers 14 residues. The CDR3: CAGSQDGGQETQYF. The DNA of the CDR3 is TGTGCCGGCAGTCAAGACGGGGGACAAGAGACCCAGTACTTC.

The rearrangement links TRBV20-1 to TRBJ2-4, with TRBD2 identical over 7 bases. This CDR3 has 14 residues. With V trimmed by 0 bases and J by 8 bases, 7 bases remained unmatched. Germline CDR1 reads DFQATT; CDR2 reads SNEGSKA (reference sequence). In DNA form, the CDR3 reads TGCAGTGCTAGAGAACTCAGTCGGGGGGACATTCAGTACTTC. Protein: CSARELSRGDIQYF.